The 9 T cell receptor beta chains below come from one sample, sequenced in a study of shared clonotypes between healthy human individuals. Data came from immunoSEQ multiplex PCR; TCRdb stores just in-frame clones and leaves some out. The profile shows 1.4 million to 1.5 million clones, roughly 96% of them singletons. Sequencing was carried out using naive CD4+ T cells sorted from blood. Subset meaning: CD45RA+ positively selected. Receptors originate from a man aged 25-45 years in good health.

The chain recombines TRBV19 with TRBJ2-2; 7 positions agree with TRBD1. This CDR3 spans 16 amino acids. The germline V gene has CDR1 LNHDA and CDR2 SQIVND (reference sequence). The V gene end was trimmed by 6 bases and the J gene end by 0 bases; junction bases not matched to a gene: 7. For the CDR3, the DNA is TGTGCCAGTAGACCACCCGGACAGGCGAACACCGGGGAGCTGTTTTTT. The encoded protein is CASRPPGQANTGELFF.

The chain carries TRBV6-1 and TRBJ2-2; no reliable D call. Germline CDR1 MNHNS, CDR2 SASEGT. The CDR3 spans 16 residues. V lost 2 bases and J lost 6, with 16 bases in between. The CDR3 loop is CASSEMNLPHAGELFF. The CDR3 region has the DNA TGTGCCAGCAGTGAAATGAACTTGCCCCACGCCGGGGAGCTGTTTTTT.

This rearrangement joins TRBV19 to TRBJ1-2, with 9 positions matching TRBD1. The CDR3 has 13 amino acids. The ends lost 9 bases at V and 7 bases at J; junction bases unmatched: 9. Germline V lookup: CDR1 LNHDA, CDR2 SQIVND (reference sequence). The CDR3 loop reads CASTRGQGSGYTF. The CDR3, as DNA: TGTGCCAGCACCCGGGGACAGGGAAGTGGCTACACCTTC.

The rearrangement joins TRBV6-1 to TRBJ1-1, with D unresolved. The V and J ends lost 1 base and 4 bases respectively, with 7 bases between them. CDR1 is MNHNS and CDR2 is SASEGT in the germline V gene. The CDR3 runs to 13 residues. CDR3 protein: CASSEVWGTEAFF. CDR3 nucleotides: TGTGCCAGCAGTGAAGTGTGGGGCACTGAAGCTTTCTTT.

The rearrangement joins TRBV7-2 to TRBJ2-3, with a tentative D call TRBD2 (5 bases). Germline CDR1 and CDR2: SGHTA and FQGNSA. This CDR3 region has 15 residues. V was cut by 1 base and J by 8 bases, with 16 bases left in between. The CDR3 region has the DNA TGTGCCAGCAGCTTAGAAGCGGCGGGCTTAACTACGCAGTATTTT. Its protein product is CASSLEAAGLTTQYF.

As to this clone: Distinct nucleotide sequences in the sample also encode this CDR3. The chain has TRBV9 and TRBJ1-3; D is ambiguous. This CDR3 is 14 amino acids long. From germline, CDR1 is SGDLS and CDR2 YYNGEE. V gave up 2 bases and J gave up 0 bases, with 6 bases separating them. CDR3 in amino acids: CASSVDHSGNTIYF. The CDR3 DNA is TGTGCCAGCAGCGTTGACCACTCTGGAAACACCATATATTTT.

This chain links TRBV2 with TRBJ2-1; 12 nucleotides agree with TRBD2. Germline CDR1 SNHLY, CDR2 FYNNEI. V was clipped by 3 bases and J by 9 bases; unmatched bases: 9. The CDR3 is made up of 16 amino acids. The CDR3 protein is CASSETGTSGFVEQFF. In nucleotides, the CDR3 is TGTGCCAGCAGTGAGACCGGGACTAGCGGGTTTGTTGAGCAGTTCTTC.

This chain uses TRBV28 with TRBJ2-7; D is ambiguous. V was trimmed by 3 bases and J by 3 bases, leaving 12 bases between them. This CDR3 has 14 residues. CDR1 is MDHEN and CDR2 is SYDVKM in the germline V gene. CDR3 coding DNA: TGTGCCAGCAGTTTTTCCGGACCAGTCTACGAGCAGTACTTC. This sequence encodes CASSFSGPVYEQYF.

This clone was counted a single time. CDR3 nucleotide sequence: TGTGCCAGCAGCTTCCGACTAGTCCCGAACACCGGGGAGCTGTTTTTT. It specifies CASSFRLVPNTGELFF. The J gene is TRBJ2-2, the V gene TRBV7-9, with a possible D match to TRBD2 (6 bases). From germline, CDR1 is SEHNR and CDR2 FQNEAQ (reference sequence). This CDR3 comprises 16 residues. Trimming took 3 bases from V and 0 from J, leaving 11 bases between them.